This TCR beta chain was sequenced in a study of shared clonotypes between healthy human individuals. The overall study: For every donor, three CD4 naive, three CD4 memory, two CD8 naive and one CD8 memory plates were used. Study-level findings and limits: The researchers took only blood, and tissue repertoires probably look different.

Sorted-subset replicate PCRs used about 0.2 ug DNA, 30,000 or so T cell genomes. Measured with immunoSEQ multiplex PCR; TCRdb has only the in-frame clones, and not every one. The profile shows some 2,500,000 clones, about nine tenths of them singletons. V lost 6 bases and J lost 4; bases outside the gene matches: 6. The CDR3 sequence is 15 residues long. Per the germline V gene, CDR1 is ENHRY and CDR2 is SYGVKD. As concerns this clone: Its specificity is unknown.

The TCR comes from a man younger than 30 in good health. Some clones in this sample may be carry-over from other donors' samples. This rearrangement joins TRBV10-3 to TRBJ2-1, with TRBD2 matching over 10 bases. Sequenced: naive CD4+ T cells from PBMCs. Subset described: CD45RA+ positively selected. CDR3 region: CAISATSGYYNEQFF. In DNA, the CDR3 is TGTGCCATCAGCGCGACTAGCGGGTATTACAATGAGCAGTTCTTC.